This section outlines one T cell receptor (beta chain) sequence together with its context. The target antigen is unknown. Deletions cut 3 bases from V and 4 bases from J, with 7 bases between. The CDR3 totals 12 residues. Germline-derived CDR1 and CDR2 are SGDLS and YYNGEE. The assay was immunoSEQ multiplex PCR, and TCRdb's table has in-frame clones only and misses some. The profile covers approximately 60,000 clones, with 70% to 90% appearing a single time and 5.2% taken by the ten largest. This sample was included in a study of OX40 agonist ivuxolimab in advanced cancers. Study at large: Dose-escalation cases comprised hepatocellular carcinoma, melanoma, renal cell or head and neck cancer.

Findings and caveats of the study: Researchers did not establish what antigens the expanded peripheral T cells target.

This TCR came from an adult with an advanced solid tumor such as melanoma, head and neck, liver or kidney cancer. The V gene is TRBV9, the J gene TRBJ2-5; D unresolved. The source material was CD4+ or CD8+ T cells sorted from blood, sampled in a trial of the OX40 agonist ivuxolimab. In DNA, the CDR3 is TGTGCCAGCAGCGCCGGCGGAGAGACCCAGTACTTC. Translation gives CASSAGGETQYF.